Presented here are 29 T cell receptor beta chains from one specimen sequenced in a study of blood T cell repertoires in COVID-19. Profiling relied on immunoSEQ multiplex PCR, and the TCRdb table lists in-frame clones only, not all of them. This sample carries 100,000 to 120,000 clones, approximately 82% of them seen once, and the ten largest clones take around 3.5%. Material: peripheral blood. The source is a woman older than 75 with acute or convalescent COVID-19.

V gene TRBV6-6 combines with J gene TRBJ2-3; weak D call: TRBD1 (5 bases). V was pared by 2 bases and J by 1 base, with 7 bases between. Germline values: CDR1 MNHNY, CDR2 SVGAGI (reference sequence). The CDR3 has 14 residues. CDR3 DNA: TGTGCCAGCAGTTACGGGGCAGGCACAGATACGCAGTATTTT. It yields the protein CASSYGAGTDTQYF.

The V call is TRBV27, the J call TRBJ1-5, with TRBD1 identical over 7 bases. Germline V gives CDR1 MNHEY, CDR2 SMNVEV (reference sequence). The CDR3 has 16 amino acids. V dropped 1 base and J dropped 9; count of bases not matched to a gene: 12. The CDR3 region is CASSLLGTDGGLPQHF. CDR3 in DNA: TGTGCCAGCAGTTTATTAGGGACAGACGGAGGCCTGCCCCAGCATTTT.

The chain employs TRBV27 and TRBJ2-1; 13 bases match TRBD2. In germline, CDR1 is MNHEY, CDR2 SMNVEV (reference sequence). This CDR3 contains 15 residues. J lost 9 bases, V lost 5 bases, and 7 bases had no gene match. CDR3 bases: TGTGCCAGCAGTCCTGGACTAGCGGGAGCGAGTGAGCAGTTCTTC. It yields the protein CASSPGLAGASEQFF.

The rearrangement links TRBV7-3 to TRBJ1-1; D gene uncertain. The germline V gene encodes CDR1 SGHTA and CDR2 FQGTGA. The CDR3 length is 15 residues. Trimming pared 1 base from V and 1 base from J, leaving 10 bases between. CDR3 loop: CASSLIGEGNTEAFF. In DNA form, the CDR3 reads TGTGCCAGCAGCTTAATTGGGGAGGGGAACACTGAAGCTTTCTTT.

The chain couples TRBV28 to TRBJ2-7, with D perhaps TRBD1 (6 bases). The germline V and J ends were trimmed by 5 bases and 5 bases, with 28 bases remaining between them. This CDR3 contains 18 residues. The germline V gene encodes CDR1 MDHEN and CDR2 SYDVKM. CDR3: CASSNEVTGWEKKDEQYF. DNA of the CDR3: TGTGCCAGCAGTAATGAGGTCACAGGGTGGGAAAAAAAGGACGAGCAGTACTTC.

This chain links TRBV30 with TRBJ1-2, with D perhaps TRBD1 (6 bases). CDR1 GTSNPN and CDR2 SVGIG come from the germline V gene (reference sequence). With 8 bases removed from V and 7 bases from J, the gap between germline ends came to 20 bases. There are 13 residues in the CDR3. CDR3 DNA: TGTGCCCGCCAGAAAGAACAGGGTGGTGGCTACACCTTC. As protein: CARQKEQGGGYTF.

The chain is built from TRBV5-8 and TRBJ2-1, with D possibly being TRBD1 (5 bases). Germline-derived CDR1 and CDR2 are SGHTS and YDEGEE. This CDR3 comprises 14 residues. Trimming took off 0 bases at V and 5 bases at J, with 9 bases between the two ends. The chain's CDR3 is CASSLGRVHNEQFF. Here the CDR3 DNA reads TGTGCCAGCAGCTTGGGCAGGGTCCACAATGAGCAGTTCTTC.

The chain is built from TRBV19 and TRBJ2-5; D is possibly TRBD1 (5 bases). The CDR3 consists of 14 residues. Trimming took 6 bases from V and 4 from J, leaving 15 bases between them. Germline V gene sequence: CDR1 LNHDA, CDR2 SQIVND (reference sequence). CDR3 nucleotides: TGTGCCAGTAGCGGACATTCCCCGGGAGAGACCCAGTACTTC. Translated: CASSGHSPGETQYF. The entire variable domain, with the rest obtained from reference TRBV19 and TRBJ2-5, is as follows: DGGITQSPKYLFRKEGQNVTLSCEQNLNHDAMYWYRQDPGQGLRLIYYSQIVNDFQKGDIAEGYSVSREKKESFPLTVTSAQKNPTAFYLCASSGHSPGETQYFGPGTRLLVL.

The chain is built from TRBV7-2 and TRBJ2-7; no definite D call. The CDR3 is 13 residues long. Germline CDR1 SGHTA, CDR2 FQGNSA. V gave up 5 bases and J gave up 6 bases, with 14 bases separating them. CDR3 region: CASSQIFNSEQYF. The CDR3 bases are TGTGCCAGCAGCCAAATCTTTAACAGCGAGCAGTACTTC.

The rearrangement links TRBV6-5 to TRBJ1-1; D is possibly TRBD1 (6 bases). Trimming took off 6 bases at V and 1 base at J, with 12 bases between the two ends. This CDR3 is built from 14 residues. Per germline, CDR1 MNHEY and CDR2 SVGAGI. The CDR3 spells CASRGVGANTEAFF. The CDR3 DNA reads TGTGCCAGCAGGGGAGTGGGGGCGAACACTGAAGCTTTCTTT.

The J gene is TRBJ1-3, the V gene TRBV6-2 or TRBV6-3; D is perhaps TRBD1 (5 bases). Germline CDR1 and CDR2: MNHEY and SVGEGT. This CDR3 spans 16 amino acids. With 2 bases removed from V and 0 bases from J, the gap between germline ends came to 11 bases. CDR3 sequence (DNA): TGTGCCAGCAGTTACGAAGGGGCGAGCTCTGGAAACACCATATATTTT. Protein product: CASSYEGASSGNTIYF.

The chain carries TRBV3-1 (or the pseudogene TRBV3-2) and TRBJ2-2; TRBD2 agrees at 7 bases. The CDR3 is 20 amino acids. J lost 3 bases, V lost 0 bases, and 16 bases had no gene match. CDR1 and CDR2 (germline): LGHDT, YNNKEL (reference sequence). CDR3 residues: CASSQDVWLRLAEDTGELFF. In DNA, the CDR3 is TGTGCCAGCAGCCAAGATGTCTGGTTGAGACTAGCAGAAGACACCGGGGAGCTGTTTTTT.

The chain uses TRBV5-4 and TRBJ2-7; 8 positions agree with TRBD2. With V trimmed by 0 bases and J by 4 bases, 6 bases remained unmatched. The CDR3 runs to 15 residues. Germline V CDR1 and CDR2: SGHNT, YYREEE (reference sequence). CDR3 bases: TGTGCCAGCAGCTTGGCCCCGGGGGGGGGATACGAGCAGTACTTC. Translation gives CASSLAPGGGYEQYF.

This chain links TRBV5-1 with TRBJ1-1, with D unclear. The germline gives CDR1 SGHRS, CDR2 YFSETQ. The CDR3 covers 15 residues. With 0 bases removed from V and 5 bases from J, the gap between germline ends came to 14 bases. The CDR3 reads CASSLVGTGETEAFF. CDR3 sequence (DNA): TGCGCCAGCAGCTTGGTGGGCACGGGAGAAACTGAAGCTTTCTTT.

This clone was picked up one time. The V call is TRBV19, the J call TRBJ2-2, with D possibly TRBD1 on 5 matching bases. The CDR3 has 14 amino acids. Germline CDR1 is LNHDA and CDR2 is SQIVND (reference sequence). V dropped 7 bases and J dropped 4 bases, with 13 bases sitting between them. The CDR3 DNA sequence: TGTGCCAGTATTTCAGGACAAGCCACCGGGGAGCTGTTTTTT. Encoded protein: CASISGQATGELFF.

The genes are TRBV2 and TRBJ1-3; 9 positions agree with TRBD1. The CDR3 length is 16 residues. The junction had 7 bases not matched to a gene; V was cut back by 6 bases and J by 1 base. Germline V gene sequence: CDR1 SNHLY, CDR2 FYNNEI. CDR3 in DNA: TGTGCCAGCAGGCTATCACAGGGGGCTTCTGGAAACACCATATATTTT. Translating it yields CASRLSQGASGNTIYF.

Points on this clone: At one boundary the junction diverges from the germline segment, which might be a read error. As DNA, the CDR3 is TGTGCCAGCAGGGAAACTAGCGAGAAGCCCTCTTCTTTT. It yields the protein CASRETSEKPSSF. The V and J genes are TRBV2 and TRBJ2-3; 7 bases are shared with TRBD2. The CDR3 covers 13 residues. CDR1 is SNHLY, CDR2 FYNNEI, per germline.

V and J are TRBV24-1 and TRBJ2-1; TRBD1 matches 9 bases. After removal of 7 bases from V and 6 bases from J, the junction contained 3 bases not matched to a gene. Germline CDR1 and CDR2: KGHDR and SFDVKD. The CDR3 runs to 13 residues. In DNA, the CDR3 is TGTGCCACCAGACAGGGGGCTAGCAATGAGCAGTTCTTC. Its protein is CATRQGASNEQFF.

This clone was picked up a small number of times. The CDR3 region is CAISPGADTQYF. The CDR3 bases are TGTGCCATCTCCCCAGGGGCCGATACGCAGTATTTT. This rearrangement joins TRBV9 to TRBJ2-3; a weak D match, TRBD1 (6 bases). Per germline, CDR1 SGDLS and CDR2 YYNGEE. Trimming cost V 9 bases and J 6 bases, with 14 bases left between them. The CDR3 has 12 amino acids.

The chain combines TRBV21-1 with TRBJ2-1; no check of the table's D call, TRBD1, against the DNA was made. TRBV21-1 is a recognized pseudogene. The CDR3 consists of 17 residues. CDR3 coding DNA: TGTGCCAGCAGCACGCAAAACCGGGACAGGGGCTACAATGAGCAGTTCTTC. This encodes CASSTQNRDRGYNEQFF.

In DNA, the CDR3 is TGTGCCAGTAGCGGGAACTCTGAAGAGACCCAGTACTTC. Residues: CASSGNSEETQYF. This rearrangement joins TRBV19 to TRBJ2-5; a possible D gene is TRBD2 (5 bases). V was shortened by 6 bases and J by 3 bases, with 11 bases between the two germline ends. CDR3 size: 13 residues. CDR1 and CDR2 from the germline V gene are LNHDA and SQIVND (reference sequence).

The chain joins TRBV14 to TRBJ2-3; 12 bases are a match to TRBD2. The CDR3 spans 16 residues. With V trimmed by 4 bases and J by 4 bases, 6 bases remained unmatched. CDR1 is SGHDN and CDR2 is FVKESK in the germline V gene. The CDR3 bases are TGTGCCAGCAGCCCTCTCTCTAGCGGGGGGGCAGATACGCAGTATTTT. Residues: CASSPLSSGGADTQYF.

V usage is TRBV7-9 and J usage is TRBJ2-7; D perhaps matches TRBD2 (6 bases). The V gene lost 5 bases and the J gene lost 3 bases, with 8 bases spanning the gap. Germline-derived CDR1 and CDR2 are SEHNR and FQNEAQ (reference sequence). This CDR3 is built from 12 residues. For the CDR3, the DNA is TGTGCCAGCAGCCGGGAGCACTACGAGCAGTACTTC. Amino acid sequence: CASSREHYEQYF.

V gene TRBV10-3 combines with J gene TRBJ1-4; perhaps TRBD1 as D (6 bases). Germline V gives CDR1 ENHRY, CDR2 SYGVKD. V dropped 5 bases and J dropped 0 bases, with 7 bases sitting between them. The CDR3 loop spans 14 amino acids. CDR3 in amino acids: CAISRTATNEKLFF. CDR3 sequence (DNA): TGTGCCATCAGTAGGACAGCAACTAATGAAAAACTGTTTTTT.

The CDR3 loop reads CAWSRLAGGGTDTQYF. The CDR3 bases are TGTGCCTGGAGTAGACTAGCGGGGGGTGGGACAGATACGCAGTATTTT. The chain links TRBV30 to TRBJ2-3, with 13 bases lining up with TRBD2. J gave up 3 bases and V 2 bases, and 5 bases lay outside the gene matches. In germline, CDR1 is GTSNPN, CDR2 SVGIG (reference sequence). The CDR3 loop spans 16 amino acids.

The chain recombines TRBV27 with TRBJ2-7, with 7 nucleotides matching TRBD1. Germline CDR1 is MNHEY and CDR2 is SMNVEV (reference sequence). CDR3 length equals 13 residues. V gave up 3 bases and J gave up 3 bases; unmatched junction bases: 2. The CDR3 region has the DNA TGTGCCAGCAGTTTGACAGGGATCTACGAGCAGTACTTC. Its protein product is CASSLTGIYEQYF.

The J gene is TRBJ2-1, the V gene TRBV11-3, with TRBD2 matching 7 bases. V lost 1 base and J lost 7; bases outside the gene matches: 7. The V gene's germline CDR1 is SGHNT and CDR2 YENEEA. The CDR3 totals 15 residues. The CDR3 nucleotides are TGTGCCAGCAGCTTAGTTCTAGCGGAGACTAATGAGCAGTTCTTC. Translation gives CASSLVLAETNEQFF.

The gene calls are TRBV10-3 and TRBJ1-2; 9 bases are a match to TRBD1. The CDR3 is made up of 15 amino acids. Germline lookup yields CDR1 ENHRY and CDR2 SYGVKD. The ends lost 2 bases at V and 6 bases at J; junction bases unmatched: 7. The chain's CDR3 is CAISERGTGRDGYTF. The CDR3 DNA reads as TGTGCCATCAGTGAGAGGGGGACAGGGCGAGATGGCTACACCTTC.

DNA for the CDR3: TGTGCCTGGAGGGGCAGGGGAAGATCACCCCTCCACTTT. It is translated as CAWRGRGRSPLHF. The rearrangement joins TRBV30 to TRBJ1-6, with D perhaps matching TRBD1 (6 bases). V lost 3 bases and J 10 bases, leaving 13 bases between the germline ends. From germline, CDR1 is GTSNPN and CDR2 SVGIG (reference sequence). The CDR3 sequence is 13 residues long.